A selection of T cell receptor beta chains follows, all from one sample in a study of CD8 T cells in ankylosing spondylitis. In TCRdb, the 5' RACE reads were re-called with MiXCR into one record per CDR3 protein. This sample has fewer than 650,000 distinct CDR3 sequences, with 10% to 15% found just once. Sequenced input: blood, either unsorted or a sorted T cell fraction (not recorded which). The receptors were sampled from a male donor with ankylosing spondylitis. Each CDR3 is given with its conserved first and last residue. Fields, in order: clone size, V gene, D gene, J gene, CDR3 protein, CDR3 DNA. A D gene is named only where the DNA matches it firmly. Not all rows give a size; the values are once, few, many and, for expanded clones, a class.

>many|TRBV20-1|TRBD2|TRBJ2-7
CSARTSGSHEQYF
TGCAGTGCTAGGACTAGCGGGAGCCACGAGCAGTACTTC
>.|TRBV5-6|TRBD2|TRBJ2-1
CASSLVGGTKVNEQFF
TGTGCCAGCAGCTTGGTTGGGGGGACTAAGGTGAATGAGCAGTTCTTC
>few|TRBV5-1|.|TRBJ2-6
CASSYPQGTKSGANVLTF
TGCGCCAGCAGTTACCCCCAGGGTACGAAATCTGGGGCCAACGTCCTGACTTTC
>.|TRBV29-1|.|TRBJ1-1
CSARVASMNTEAFF
TGCAGCGCCCGAGTCGCCTCGATGAACACTGAAGCTTTCTTT
>.|TRBV5-6|.|TRBJ2-3
CASSLLEAPDTQYF
TGTGCCAGCAGCCTCCTGGAGGCCCCAGATACGCAGTATTTT
>few|TRBV7-9|.|TRBJ1-2
CASSLGGSDSGYTF
TGTGCCAGCAGCTTAGGTGGGAGTGACTCTGGCTACACCTTC
>few|TRBV10-3|.|TRBJ2-2
CAINLERGHRGAVFF
.
>.|TRBV29-1|.|TRBJ1-1
CSAPSLGDTEAFF
TGCAGCGCCCCGTCCCTGGGGGACACTGAAGCTTTCTTT
>few|TRBV20-1|.|TRBJ2-4
CSAAVGDGHLDIQYF
TGCAGTGCTGCAGTGGGGGACGGCCATTTGGACATTCAGTACTTC
>few|TRBV7-9|TRBD1|TRBJ1-1
CASSHGTGGTEAFF
TGTGCCAGCAGCCACGGGACAGGGGGGACTGAAGCTTTCTTT
>.|TRBV6-1|TRBD2|TRBJ2-2
CAVTLGGAEAGELFF
TGTGCCGTAACCCTGGGAGGGGCCGAGGCCGGGGAGCTGTTTTTT
>.|TRBV27|.|TRBJ2-5
CASSLWTAQETQYF
TGTGCCAGCAGTTTATGGACAGCCCAAGAGACCCAGTACTTC
>few|TRBV12-3/TRBV12-4|TRBD2|TRBJ2-5
CASSSTGTTKETQYF
TGTGCCAGCAGTTCTACCGGGACTACTAAAGAGACCCAGTACTTC
>.|TRBV7-2|.|TRBJ2-3
CASSSQSGGPSTDTQYF
TGTGCCAGCAGCTCCCAAAGCGGTGGGCCTAGCACAGATACGCAGTATTTT
>.|TRBV7-9|.|TRBJ1-2
CASSGQNSGFYGYTF
TGTGCCAGCAGCGGTCAAAACTCCGGGTTCTATGGCTACACCTTC
>few|TRBV2|.|TRBJ2-1
CASSERQKEQFF
TGTGCCAGCAGTGAACGGCAGAAAGAGCAGTTCTTC
>.|TRBV19|.|TRBJ2-1
CASSTGEVNEQFF
TGTGCCAGTAGTACGGGGGAGGTCAATGAGCAGTTCTTC
>once|TRBV29-1|.|TRBJ1-1
CSVASGAGNTEAFF
TGCAGCGTTGCTAGTGGGGCGGGGAACACTGAAGCTTTCTTT
>.|TRBV20-1|TRBD2|TRBJ2-1
CSAARAGVSYNEQFF
TGCAGTGCTGCCCGAGCGGGAGTCTCCTACAATGAGCAGTTCTTC
>few|TRBV20-1|TRBD1|TRBJ2-3
CRAGQGDADTQYF
TGCAGGGCAGGGCAGGGGGACGCAGATACGCAGTATTTT
>few|TRBV29-1|TRBD1|TRBJ2-1
CSARRQGASSYNEQFF
TGCAGCGCCCGAAGACAGGGTGCGAGCTCCTACAATGAGCAGTTCTTC
>few|TRBV12-1|.|TRBJ1-2
CASTPGGQGDRRRGYTF
TGTGCCAGCACCCCGGGAGGACAGGGAGACCGACGGAGAGGCTACACCTTC
>many|TRBV19|.|TRBJ1-1
CASTITGGNTEAFF
TGTGCCAGTACCATAACTGGGGGGAACACTGAAGCTTTCTTT
>few|TRBV12-3/TRBV12-4|TRBD2|TRBJ2-5
CASSTRLGGVETQYF
TGTGCCAGCAGTACTCGTCTCGGGGGGGTTGAGACCCAGTACTTC
>few|TRBV20-1|TRBD2|TRBJ2-3
CSASSLSGRAGDTQYF
TGCAGTGCTAGCTCGCTTAGCGGGAGGGCCGGAGATACGCAGTATTTT
>few|TRBV2|.|TRBJ1-3
CASSTGGNTIYF
TGTGCCAGCAGTACAGGGGGAAACACCATATATTTT
>few|TRBV11-3|.|TRBJ2-3
CASSPVTTTTDTQYF
TGTGCCAGCAGCCCCGTGACCACCACCACAGATACGCAGTATTTT
>.|TRBV11-2|TRBD2|TRBJ2-5
CASSSKLSTSGIGQETQYF
TGTGCCAGCAGCTCCAAACTGTCGACTAGCGGGATCGGCCAAGAGACCCAGTACTTC
>.|TRBV24-1|.|TRBJ1-1
CATKGSNPPKAFF
TGTGCCACCAAAGGGAGCAACCCTCCTAAAGCTTTCTTT
>few|TRBV18|.|TRBJ2-2
CASSPAGASTGELFF
TGTGCCAGCTCACCGGCGGGGGCGAGCACCGGGGAGCTGTTTTTT
>.|TRBV5-1|.|TRBJ1-6
CASSLLGSGNSPLHF
TGCGCCAGCAGCTTGTTGGGGAGTGGCAATTCACCCCTCCACTTT
>.|TRBV4-1|TRBD1|TRBJ1-2
CASSQTGVDYGYTF
TGCGCCAGCAGCCAGACAGGGGTGGACTATGGCTACACCTTC
>many|TRBV12-3/TRBV12-4|.|TRBJ2-7
CASSQRREQYF
TGTGCCAGCAGCCAGAGAAGAGAGCAGTACTTC
>.|TRBV5-1|TRBD2|TRBJ2-3
CASSWSGGTDTQYF
TGCGCCAGCTCCTGGAGCGGGGGCACAGATACGCAGTATTTT
>few|TRBV11-2|.|TRBJ1-6
CASSLMPGSSPLHF
TGTGCCAGCAGCTTAATGCCGGGGAGCTCACCCCTCCACTTT
>.|TRBV3-1|.|TRBJ1-2
CASSQIEGTPNYGYTF
TGTGCCAGCAGCCAGATAGAAGGGACTCCTAACTATGGCTACACCTTC
>few|TRBV24-1|TRBD2|TRBJ2-3
CATSEGTGLAGDTQYF
TGTGCCACCAGTGAGGGAACCGGACTAGCGGGAGATACGCAGTATTTT
>few|TRBV12-3/TRBV12-4|.|TRBJ1-4
CASSFHQGNTEKLFF
TGTGCCAGCAGTTTTCATCAGGGGAATACTGAAAAACTGTTTTTT
>.|TRBV11-2|TRBD2|TRBJ2-1
CASSPPPRWREGLRYNEQFF
TGTGCCAGCAGCCCCCCGCCAAGGTGGCGGGAGGGCCTTAGGTACAATGAGCAGTTCTTC
>few|TRBV12-3/TRBV12-4|.|TRBJ1-2
CASSPRDNNYGYTF
TGTGCCAGCAGTCCGAGGGACAATAACTATGGCTACACCTTC
>.|TRBV4-2|.|TRBJ2-1
CASSQDWRSWTTVNEQFF
TGTGCCAGCAGCCAAGATTGGCGGTCGTGGACTACCGTTAATGAGCAGTTCTTC
>many|TRBV5-1|TRBD2|TRBJ2-1
CASSLVTSGTNEQFF
TGCGCCAGCAGCTTGGTGACTAGCGGCACCAATGAGCAGTTCTTC
>.|TRBV11-2|TRBD2|TRBJ2-7
CASSFREGGPRSHEQYF
TGTGCCAGCAGCTTCCGGGAGGGAGGCCCAAGGTCCCACGAGCAGTACTTC
>few|TRBV4-1|TRBD1|TRBJ1-5
CASSQVDRGHQPQHF
TGCGCCAGCAGCCAAGTCGACAGGGGGCATCAGCCCCAGCATTTT
>.|TRBV29-1|TRBD2|TRBJ2-1
CSVGGTSGSGYNEQFF
TGCAGCGTTGGCGGGACTAGCGGGAGCGGCTACAATGAGCAGTTCTTC
>.|TRBV9|TRBD1|TRBJ1-4
CASGPGQGVATNEKLFF
TGTGCCAGCGGCCCAGGACAGGGGGTTGCAACTAATGAAAAACTGTTTTTT
>.|TRBV20-1|TRBD2|TRBJ2-1
CSARDSGGGGENEQFF
TGCAGTGCTAGAGATTCCGGGGGCGGGGGGGAGAATGAGCAGTTCTTC
>few|TRBV4-1|.|TRBJ2-4
CASSPPTNIQYF
TGCGCCAGCAGCCCCCCGACAAACATTCAGTACTTC
>.|TRBV29-1|TRBD1|TRBJ1-6
CSVGAEHRDRERHSPLHF
TGCAGCGTTGGCGCCGAACACCGGGACAGGGAGAGGCATTCACCCCTCCACTTT
>.|TRBV7-2|.|TRBJ2-7
CASSLVPTSSYEQYF
TGTGCCAGCAGCTTAGTCCCCACCAGCTCCTACGAGCAGTACTTC
>.|TRBV4-2|TRBD2|TRBJ2-5
CASSAPGGLAGARGETQYF
TGTGCCAGCAGCGCTCCCGGGGGACTAGCGGGAGCCCGGGGGGAGACCCAGTACTTC
>many|TRBV12-3/TRBV12-4|TRBD1|TRBJ2-2
CASTPRTGANTGELFF
TGTGCCAGCACCCCGAGGACAGGGGCGAACACCGGGGAGCTGTTTTTT
>few|TRBV12-3/TRBV12-4|TRBD1|TRBJ2-1
CASTRTGNYNEQFF
TGTGCCAGCACTCGGACAGGGAACTACAATGAGCAGTTCTTC
>few|TRBV5-1|.|TRBJ1-2
CASSLRQRRDGYTF
TGCGCCAGCAGCTTGCGTCAAAGAAGAGATGGCTACACCTTC
>.|TRBV11-3|.|TRBJ2-5
CASSSGQPQTQYF
TGTGCCAGCAGCTCCGGACAGCCCCAGACCCAGTACTTC
>few|TRBV10-2|.|TRBJ2-5
CASSESLGLAMKETQYF
TGCGCCAGCAGTGAGTCTTTGGGGCTAGCGATGAAAGAGACCCAGTACTTC
>many|TRBV29-1|TRBD2|TRBJ2-2
CSAGTSGPAIGELFF
TGCAGCGCCGGGACTAGCGGACCCGCTATCGGGGAGCTGTTTTTT
>.|TRBV11-2|.|TRBJ2-5
CASTPLGGGEETQYF
TGTGCCAGCACCCCGCTTGGAGGGGGAGAAGAGACCCAGTACTTC
>many|TRBV20-1|TRBD2|TRBJ2-7
CSARDPSGSYEQYF
TGCAGTGCTAGAGATCCTAGCGGGAGTTACGAGCAGTACTTC
>few|TRBV7-7|.|TRBJ2-1
CASSSAALGEQFF
TGTGCCAGCAGCTCCGCGGCACTCGGTGAGCAGTTCTTC